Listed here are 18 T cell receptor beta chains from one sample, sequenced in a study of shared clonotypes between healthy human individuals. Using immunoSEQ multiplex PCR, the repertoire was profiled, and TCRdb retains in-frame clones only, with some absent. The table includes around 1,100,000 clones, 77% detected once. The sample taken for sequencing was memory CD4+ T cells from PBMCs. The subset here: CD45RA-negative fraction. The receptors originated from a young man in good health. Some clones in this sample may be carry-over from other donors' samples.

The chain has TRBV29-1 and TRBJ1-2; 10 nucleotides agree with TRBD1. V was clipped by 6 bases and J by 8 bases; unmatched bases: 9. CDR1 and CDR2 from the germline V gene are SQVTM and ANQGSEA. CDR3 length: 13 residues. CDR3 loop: CSVTPGQGSGYTF. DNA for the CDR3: TGCAGCGTAACTCCGGGACAGGGGAGCGGCTACACCTTC.

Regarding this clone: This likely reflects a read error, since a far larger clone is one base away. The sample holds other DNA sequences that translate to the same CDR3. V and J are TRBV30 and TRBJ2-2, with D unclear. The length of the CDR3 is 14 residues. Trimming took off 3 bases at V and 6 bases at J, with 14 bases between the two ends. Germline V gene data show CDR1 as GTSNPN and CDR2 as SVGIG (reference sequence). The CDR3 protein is CAWSVPPYAGELFF. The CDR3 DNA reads TGTGCCTGGAGCGTACCTCCGTATGCCGGGGAGCTGTTTTTT.

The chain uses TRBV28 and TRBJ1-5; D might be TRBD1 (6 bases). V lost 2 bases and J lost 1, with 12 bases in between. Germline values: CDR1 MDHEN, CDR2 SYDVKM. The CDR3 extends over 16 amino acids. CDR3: CASSLNGRGSNQPQHF. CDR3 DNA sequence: TGTGCCAGCAGTTTAAACGGCAGGGGCAGCAATCAGCCCCAGCATTTT.

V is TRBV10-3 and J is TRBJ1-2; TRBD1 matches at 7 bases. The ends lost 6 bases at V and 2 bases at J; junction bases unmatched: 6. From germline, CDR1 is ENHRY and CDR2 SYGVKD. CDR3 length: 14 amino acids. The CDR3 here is CAISRQGLNYGYTF. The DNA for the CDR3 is TGTGCCATCAGCCGACAGGGACTCAACTATGGCTACACCTTC.

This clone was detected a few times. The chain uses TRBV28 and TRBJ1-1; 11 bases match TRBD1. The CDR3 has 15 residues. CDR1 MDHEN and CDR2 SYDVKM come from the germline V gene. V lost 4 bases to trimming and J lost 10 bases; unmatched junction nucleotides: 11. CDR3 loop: CASSSSGTGGLVAFF. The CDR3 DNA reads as TGTGCCAGCAGTTCTTCCGGGACAGGGGGGTTGGTAGCTTTCTTT.

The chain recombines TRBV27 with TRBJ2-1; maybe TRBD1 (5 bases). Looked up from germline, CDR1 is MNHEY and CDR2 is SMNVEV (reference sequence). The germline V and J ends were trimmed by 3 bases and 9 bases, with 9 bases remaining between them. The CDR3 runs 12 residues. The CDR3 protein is CASSFRGGEQFF. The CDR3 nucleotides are TGTGCCAGCAGTTTTAGGGGTGGTGAGCAGTTCTTC.

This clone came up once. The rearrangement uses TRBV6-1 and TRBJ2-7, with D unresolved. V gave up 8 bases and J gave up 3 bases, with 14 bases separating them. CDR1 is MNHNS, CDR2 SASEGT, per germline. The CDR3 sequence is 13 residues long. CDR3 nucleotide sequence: TGTGCCAGCTATTCCCGTACGTTCTACGAGCAGTACTTC. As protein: CASYSRTFYEQYF.

Here the CDR3 DNA reads TGTGCCAGCAGCTTTCCGGGACACGACAAAAACATTCAGTACTTC. It yields the protein CASSFPGHDKNIQYF. The gene calls are TRBV7-9 and TRBJ2-4, with D perhaps TRBD1 (6 bases). V gave up 3 bases and J gave up 3 bases, with 12 bases separating them. Per germline, CDR1 SEHNR and CDR2 FQNEAQ (reference sequence). The CDR3 has 15 amino acids.

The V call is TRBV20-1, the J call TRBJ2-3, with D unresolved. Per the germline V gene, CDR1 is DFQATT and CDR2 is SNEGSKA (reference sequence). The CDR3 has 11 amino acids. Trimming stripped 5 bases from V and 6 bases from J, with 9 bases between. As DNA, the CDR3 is TGCAGTGCTCCCCCCTTGGATACGCAGTATTTT. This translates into CSAPPLDTQYF.

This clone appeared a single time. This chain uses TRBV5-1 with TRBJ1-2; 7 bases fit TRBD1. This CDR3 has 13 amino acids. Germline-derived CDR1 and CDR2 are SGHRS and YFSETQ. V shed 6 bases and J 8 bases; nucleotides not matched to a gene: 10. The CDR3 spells CASNSPGGSGYTF. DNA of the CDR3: TGCGCCAGCAATTCTCCAGGGGGGTCCGGCTACACCTTC.

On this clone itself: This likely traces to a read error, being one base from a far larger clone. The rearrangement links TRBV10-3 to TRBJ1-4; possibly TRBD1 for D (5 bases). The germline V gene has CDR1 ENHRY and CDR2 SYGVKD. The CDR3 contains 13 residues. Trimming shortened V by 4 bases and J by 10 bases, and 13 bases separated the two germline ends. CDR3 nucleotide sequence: TGTGCCATCAGTGGAGGGGCGGGTGGAAAACTGTTTTTT. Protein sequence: CAISGGAGGKLFF.

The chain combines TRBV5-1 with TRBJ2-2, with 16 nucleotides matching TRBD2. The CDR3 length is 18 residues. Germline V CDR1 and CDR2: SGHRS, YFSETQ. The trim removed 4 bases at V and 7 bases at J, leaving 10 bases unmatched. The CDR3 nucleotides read TGCGCCAGCAGCCATGGGACTAGCGGGAGGGCCTTCGGCGGGGAGCTGTTTTTT. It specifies CASSHGTSGRAFGGELFF.

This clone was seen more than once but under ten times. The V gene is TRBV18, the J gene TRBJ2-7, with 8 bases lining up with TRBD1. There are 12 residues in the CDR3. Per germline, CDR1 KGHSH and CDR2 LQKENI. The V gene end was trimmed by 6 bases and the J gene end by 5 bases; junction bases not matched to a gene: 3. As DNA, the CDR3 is TGTGCCAGCTCTCAGGGGGCCAACGAGCAGTACTTC. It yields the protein CASSQGANEQYF.

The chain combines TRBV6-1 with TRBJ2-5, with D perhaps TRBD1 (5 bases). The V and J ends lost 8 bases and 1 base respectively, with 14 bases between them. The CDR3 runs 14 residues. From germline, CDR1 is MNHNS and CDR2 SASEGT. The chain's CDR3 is CASSESRAQETQYF. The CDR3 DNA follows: TGTGCCAGCTCCGAGAGCAGGGCCCAAGAGACCCAGTACTTC.

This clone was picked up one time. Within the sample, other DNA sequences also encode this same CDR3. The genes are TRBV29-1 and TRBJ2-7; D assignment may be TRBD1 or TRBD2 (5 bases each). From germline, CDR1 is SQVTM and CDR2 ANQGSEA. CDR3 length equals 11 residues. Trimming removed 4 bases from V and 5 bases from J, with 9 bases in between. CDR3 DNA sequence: TGCAGCGTTGTTCGGGGCGACGAGCAGTACTTC. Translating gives CSVVRGDEQYF.

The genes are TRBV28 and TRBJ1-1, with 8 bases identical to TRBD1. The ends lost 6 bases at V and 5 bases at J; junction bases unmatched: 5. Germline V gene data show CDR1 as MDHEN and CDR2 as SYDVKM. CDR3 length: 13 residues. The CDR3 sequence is CASSRGPGTEAFF. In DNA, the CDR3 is TGTGCCAGCAGCAGGGGGCCCGGGACTGAAGCTTTCTTT.

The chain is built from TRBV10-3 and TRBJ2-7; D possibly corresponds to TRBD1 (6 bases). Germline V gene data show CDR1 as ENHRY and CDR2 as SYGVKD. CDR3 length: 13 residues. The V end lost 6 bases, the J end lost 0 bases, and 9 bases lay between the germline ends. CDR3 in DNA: TGTGCCATCAGCAGGGGTAGCTCCTACGAGCAGTACTTC. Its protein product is CAISRGSSYEQYF.

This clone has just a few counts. The CDR3 sequence is CASSVMGFGCFF. The CDR3 nucleotides read TGTGCCAGCAGTGTTATGGGTTTTGGGTGTTTCTTT. V is TRBV2 and J is TRBJ1-1; D is unresolved. The CDR3 covers 12 residues. Germline CDR1 and CDR2: SNHLY and FYNNEI. V lost 4 bases to trimming and J lost 13 bases, with 16 bases between them.